The subject of this entry is one T cell receptor (beta chain). This clone was observed a few times. Its specific antigen is unknown. Base qualities are missing; no much larger clone stands one base away. The sample is drawn from a study of T cell responses to AZD1222 COVID-19 vaccine (dated by TCRdb to about 2021). Looking at the study overall: AZD1222 recipients with second doses at about 4 weeks or about 12 weeks were pooled, because spike-specific TCR depth and breadth did not differ between schedules. A total of approximately 230 trial participants underwent TCR sequencing, of whom around 200 received two doses of AZD1222 and about 26 received two doses of the MenACWY control vaccine. Trial participants were enrolled by age into subgroups of 18-55, 56-69 and 70-plus years, and around 150, 28 and 57 TCR-sequenced participants, respectively, were included in these subgroups.

Findings and caveats that apply to the study as a whole: Reportedly, close to half of the unique spike-specific TCRs recognized epitopes lying outside the regions that are mutated in the B.1.351 and B.1.1.7 variants. Most participants were white British and females outnumbered males, and the authors suggested that clonal diversity may have been underestimated. In the small 56-69-year group, the increase in depth fell short of significance, most likely because of low power. Because no day 14 peak-response samples were available, the repertoires could be characterized only after the peak T cell response. Spike-specific TCR breadth and depth rose significantly after two AZD1222 doses compared with day 0 and with MenACWY recipients. CD4 TCRs associated with the vaccine covered the entire spike protein, and the dominant responses were in regions 160-218 and 743-854. Conclusions about previously exposed vaccinees are limited because only 6 or 7 AZD1222 recipients were SARS-CoV-2 seropositive at baseline.

The CDR3 regions of human TCRbeta chains were analyzed by immunosequencing. For the original study's pipeline: Repertoire TCRs were checked for matches against a reference library of SARS-CoV-2-specific TCRs that had been generated using the MIRA antigen-specificity platform. Breadth was defined as the fraction of unique TCRs that were SARS-CoV-2-associated, and depth was defined as the fraction of total T cells that were SARS-CoV-2-associated. Each spike-specific TCR was assigned to its reactive spike region and to a CD4 or CD8 class using the MIRA data. Log10-transformed breadth and depth values were compared by one-way ANOVA with Sidak's multiple comparisons tests. TCRdb took this table from immuneACCESS and kept in-frame rearrangements with V and J called. Such tables lack part of the clones; where checked against another copy, unresolved V genes explain under half of the gap, and the rest is unexplained. V, J and clone size are taken as reported in that table, and D and trimming were inferred from the DNA itself. For this sample there are about 190,000 clones; 94% appear just once. Roughly 9.2% of the sample rests with the top ten.

What this sample's time point label stands for: baseline before first vaccination. The vaccinee samples were drawn from two UK trials, COV001 and COV002, one of which was a single-blind randomized controlled phase 2/3 trial testing AZD1222 (ChAdOx1 nCoV-19) in healthy adults. Trial participant PBMC samples were collected at day 0 and day 28 after the second dose for TCRbeta chain sequencing. This TCR was sampled from an adult in good health. The sequenced sample was peripheral blood, obtained on day 0 of AZD1222 vaccination.

The bases are TGTGCCACCAGTGACCAAACGGGGGCTTTTAATGAGCAGTTCTTC. Its translation reads: CATSDQTGAFNEQFF. The chain uses TRBV24-1 and TRBJ2-1; the D segment is perhaps TRBD1 or TRBD2, each sharing 6 matched bases. The CDR3, from cysteine to phenylalanine, totals 15 residues. CDR3 DNA is the only sequence kept; it has 45 bases, read in frame from the first base. The V end loses 4 bases and the J end loses 7 bases, and a stretch of 16 bases separates them. The CDR1 and CDR2 encoded by the germline V gene are KGHDR and SFDVKD.